This T cell receptor (beta chain) was documented in a study of blood T cell repertoires in COVID-19. This CDR3 is built from 13 residues. Trimming stripped 8 bases from V and 6 bases from J, with 13 bases between. Profiled with immunoSEQ multiplex PCR; TCRdb holds only in-frame clones, not every one. The sample records roughly 200,000 clones, around 80% being singletons. The TCR originated in a man aged 35-49 years with acute or convalescent COVID-19. The sequencing sample was made of peripheral blood. The V gene is TRBV12-3 or TRBV12-4, the J gene TRBJ1-4, with D perhaps TRBD1 (6 bases). CDR3 amino acids: CASQDSSDEKLFF. CDR3 in DNA: TGTGCCAGCCAGGACAGCTCCGATGAAAAACTGTTTTTT.